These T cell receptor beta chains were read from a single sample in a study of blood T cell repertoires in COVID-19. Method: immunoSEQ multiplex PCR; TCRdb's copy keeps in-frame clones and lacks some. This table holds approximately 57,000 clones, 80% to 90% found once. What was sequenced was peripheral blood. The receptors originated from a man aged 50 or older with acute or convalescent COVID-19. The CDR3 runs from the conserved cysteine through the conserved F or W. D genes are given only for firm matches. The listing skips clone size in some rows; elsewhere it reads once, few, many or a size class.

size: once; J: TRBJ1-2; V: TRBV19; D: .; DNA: TGTGCCAGTAGTATAGATCTCCCGGACAGTCGCTATGGCTACACCTTC; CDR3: CASSIDLPDSRYGYTF
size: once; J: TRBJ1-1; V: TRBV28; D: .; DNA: TGTGCCAGCAGTTTGGGCGGACTCCGCAACACTGAAGCTTTCTTT; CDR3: CASSLGGLRNTEAFF
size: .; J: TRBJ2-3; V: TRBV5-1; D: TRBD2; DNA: TGCGCCAGCAGCTTGTCCAGCGGGGTGACTAGCACAGATACGCAGTATTTT; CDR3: CASSLSSGVTSTDTQYF
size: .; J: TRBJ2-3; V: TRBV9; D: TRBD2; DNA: TGTGCCAGCAGCACACCCGGGACTAGCGGGGGGTGGGGCACAGATACGCAGTATTTT; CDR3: CASSTPGTSGGWGTDTQYF
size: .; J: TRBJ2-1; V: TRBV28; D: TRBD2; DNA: TGTGCCAGCAGTTTACTCGCTAGCGGACTCAAAAATGAGCAGTTCTTC; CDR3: CASSLLASGLKNEQFF
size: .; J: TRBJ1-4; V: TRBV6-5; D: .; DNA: TGTGCCAGCAGTTACGGGGCATCCGGAGGGGAAAAACTGTTTTTT; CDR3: CASSYGASGGEKLFF
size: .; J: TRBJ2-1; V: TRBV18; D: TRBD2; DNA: TGTGCCAGCTCAGTGGGACTAGGGGGCAATGAGCAGTTCTTC; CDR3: CASSVGLGGNEQFF
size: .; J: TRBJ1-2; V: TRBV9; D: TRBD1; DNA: TGTGCCAGCAGCAATCCCAGGACAGGGGGAAACTATGGCTACACCTTC; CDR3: CASSNPRTGGNYGYTF
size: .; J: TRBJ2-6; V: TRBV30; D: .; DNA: TGTGCCTGGAGTCCCTTCCGGGCCAACGTCCTGACTTTC; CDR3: CAWSPFRANVLTF
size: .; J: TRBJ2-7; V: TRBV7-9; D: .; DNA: TGTGCCAGCAGCCCCCTGGGCAGGACCTACGAGCAGTACTTC; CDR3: CASSPLGRTYEQYF
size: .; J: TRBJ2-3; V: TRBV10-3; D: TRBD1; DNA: TGTGCCATCAGTGAGACAGGGGGCACAGATACGCAGTATTTT; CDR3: CAISETGGTDTQYF
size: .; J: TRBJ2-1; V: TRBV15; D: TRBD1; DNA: TGTGCCACCAGCAGAGAGAGGGGGCCGGGACAAGGGACGTCCTTAGCACACAATGAGCAGTTCTTC; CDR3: CATSRERGPGQGTSLAHNEQFF
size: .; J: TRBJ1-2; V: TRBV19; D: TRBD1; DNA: TGTGCCAGTACTGACAGGGCAGGCTATGGCTACACCTTC; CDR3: CASTDRAGYGYTF
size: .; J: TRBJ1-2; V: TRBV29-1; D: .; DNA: TGCAGCGACCCTAGCTACACCTTC; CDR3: CSDPSYTF
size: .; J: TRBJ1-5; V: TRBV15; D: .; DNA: TGTGCCACCAGCAGAGGGCGTCACCGGGGCAATCAGCCCCAGCATTTT; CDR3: CATSRGRHRGNQPQHF
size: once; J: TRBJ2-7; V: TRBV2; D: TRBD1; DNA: TGTGCCACCGCAGGACAGGTGATCTCCTACGAGCAGTACTTC; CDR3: CATAGQVISYEQYF
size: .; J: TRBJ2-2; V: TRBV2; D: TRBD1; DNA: TGTGCCAGCGGACAGGGAATTGCCGGGGAGCTGTTTTTT; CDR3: CASGQGIAGELFF
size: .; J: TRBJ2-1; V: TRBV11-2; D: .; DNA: TGTGCCAGCAGCCCCCCGGTTGGAGGGGGGGCCTACAATGAGCAGTTCTTC; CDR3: CASSPPVGGGAYNEQFF
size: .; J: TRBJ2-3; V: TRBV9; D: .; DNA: TGTGCCAGCAGCGGGCGGGGCAGAACAGATACGCAGTATTTT; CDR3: CASSGRGRTDTQYF
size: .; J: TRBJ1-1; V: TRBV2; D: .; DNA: TGTGCCAGCAGCGGGGGGGCTCGGGACACTGAAGCTTTCTTT; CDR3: CASSGGARDTEAFF
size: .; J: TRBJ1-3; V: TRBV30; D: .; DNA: TGTGCCTGGGGCTTTCTTAACACCATATATTTT; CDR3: CAWGFLNTIYF
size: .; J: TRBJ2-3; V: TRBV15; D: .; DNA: TGTGCCACCAGCAGAGTAACAGGGTTCACAGATACGCAGTATTTT; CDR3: CATSRVTGFTDTQYF
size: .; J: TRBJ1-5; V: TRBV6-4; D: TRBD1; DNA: TGTGTCAGCAGTACAGGGGAAGGGCAGCCCCAGCATTTT; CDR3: CVSSTGEGQPQHF
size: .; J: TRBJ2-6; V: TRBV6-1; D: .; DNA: TGTGCCAGCAGTGATACAGGGTTCTCTGGGGCCAACGTCCTGACTTTC; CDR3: CASSDTGFSGANVLTF
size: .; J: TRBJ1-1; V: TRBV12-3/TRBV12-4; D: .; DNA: TGTGCCAGCAGTTTACAGTCGAACACTGAAGCTTTCTTT; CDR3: CASSLQSNTEAFF
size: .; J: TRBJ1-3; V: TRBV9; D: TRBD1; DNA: TGTGCCAGCAGCGCTCAGGGACAGGGGGCTGCTGGAAACACCATATATTTT; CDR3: CASSAQGQGAAGNTIYF